This T cell receptor (beta chain) was recorded in a study of T cells in Graves' hyperthyroidism and ophthalmopathy. In this sample, this clonotype turned up many times. One junction end does not reproduce the germline sequence, and a read error may be involved. Diagnostic assessment was based on clinical symptoms, serum thyroxine and TRAb, thyroid ultrasound and orbital computed tomography. A roughly 10 ml volume of fresh peripheral blood provided the PBMCs. TCR beta CDR3 sequences were amplified from RNA transcripts. Primed by the HTBI set, a first-round RT-PCR was run on the TCR CDR3. TCRdb used MiXCR to reprocess the multiplex PCR reads, holding one entry per CDR3 protein. This sample has about 380,000 distinct CDR3 sequences, with around 18% found just once. This CDR3 comprises 13 residues. CDR1 is KGHSH, CDR2 LQKENI, per germline.

Sequenced material: blood. The rearrangement links TRBV18 to TRBJ1-5; D uncertain. The origin of this receptor is a man between 18 and 29 years old with Graves' ophthalmopathy. CDR3 nucleotide sequence: TGTGCCAGCTCACAGGGCAGCACTCAGCCCCAGCATTTT. Encoded protein: CASSQGSTQPQHF.